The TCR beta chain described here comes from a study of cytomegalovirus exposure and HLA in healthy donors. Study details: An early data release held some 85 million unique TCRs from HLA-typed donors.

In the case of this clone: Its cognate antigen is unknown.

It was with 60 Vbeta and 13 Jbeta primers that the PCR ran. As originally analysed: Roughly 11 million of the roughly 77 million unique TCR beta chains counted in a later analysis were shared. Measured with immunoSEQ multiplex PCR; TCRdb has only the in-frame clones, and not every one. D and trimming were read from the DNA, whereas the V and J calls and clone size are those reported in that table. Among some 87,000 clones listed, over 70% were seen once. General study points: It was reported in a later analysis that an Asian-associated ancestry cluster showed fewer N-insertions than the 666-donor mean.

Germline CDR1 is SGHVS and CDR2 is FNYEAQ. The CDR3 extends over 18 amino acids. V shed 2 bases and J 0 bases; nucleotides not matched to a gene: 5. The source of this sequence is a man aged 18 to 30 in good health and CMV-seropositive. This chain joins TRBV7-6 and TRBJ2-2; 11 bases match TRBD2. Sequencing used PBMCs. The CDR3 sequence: CASSLRGTSGSNTGELFF. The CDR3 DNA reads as TGTGCCAGCAGCTTAAGGGGGACTAGCGGATCGAACACCGGGGAGCTGTTTTTT.